This T cell receptor (beta chain) was recovered during a study of T cells in Graves' hyperthyroidism and ophthalmopathy. This clonotype was seen ten or more times. The CDR3 regions of TCR beta were amplified from RNA transcripts. Initially, a first-round RT-PCR of the TCR CDR3 employed the HTBI primer set. TCRdb re-analysed the multiplex PCR reads in MiXCR, keeping a single row per CDR3 protein. The sample records 380,000 or so distinct CDR3 sequences, approximately 15% being singletons. The CDR3 spans 11 residues. CDR1 and CDR2 (germline): MNHNS, SASEGT. V lost 5 bases and J 8 bases, leaving 9 bases between the germline ends. Uncontrolled infections, other autoimmune diseases, pregnancy or lactation led to exclusion of patients.

Sequenced: blood. The V gene is TRBV6-1, the J gene TRBJ1-1; D remains unclear. This TCR was recovered from a woman aged 25 to 39 with Graves' hyperthyroidism. The CDR3 spells CASSITEEAFF. As DNA, the CDR3 is TGTGCCAGCAGTATTACAGAGGAAGCTTTCTTT.